The entry below describes one T cell receptor (beta chain). Its target is not known. This CDR3 comprises 14 residues. Germline-derived CDR1 and CDR2 are MNHEY and SVGAGI. Trimming cost V 8 bases and J 7 bases, with 20 bases left between them. Recipient blood drawn about 28 days pretransplant and days 30, 100, 180 after. Method: immunoSEQ multiplex PCR; TCRdb's copy keeps in-frame clones and lacks some. The sample yields about 8,000 clones, roughly 76% seen once. The data originate from a study of T cell clonotyping in hematopoietic cell transplantation. Study results and limitations: Pathologically expanded recipient clonotypes increased progressively from day 30 to day 180 as diversity fell. At the given depth, recipient repertoires were over 97% de novo clonotypes.

The material sequenced was peripheral blood mononuclear cells, taken 180 days after allogeneic stem cell transplant. This receptor was identified in a female patient between 50 and 59 years old who had an allogeneic stem cell transplant from an unrelated donor, so the T cells may come from the graft donor. Some clones in this sample may be carry-over from other donors' samples. The chain uses TRBV6-5 and TRBJ1-1, with D possibly being TRBD1 (5 bases). The CDR3 sequence: CASLPFSGSSEAFF. The CDR3 region has the DNA TGTGCCAGCCTCCCATTTTCAGGGTCTAGTGAAGCTTTCTTT.